This record looks at one T cell receptor beta chain sequence and its context. The CDR3 contains 15 residues. Per the germline V gene, CDR1 is SGHTA and CDR2 is FQGNSA. The V gene lost 0 bases and the J gene lost 0 bases, with 6 bases spanning the gap. Using its own MiXCR run on the 5' RACE reads, TCRdb lists one record per CDR3 protein. The data hold 300,000 to 350,000 distinct CDR3 sequences, with less than 25% observed a single time. These data belong to a study of CD8 T cells in ankylosing spondylitis. The chain couples TRBV7-2 to TRBJ2-1; D is uncertain. The source of this sequence is a female donor with ankylosing spondylitis or in good health (not recorded which). The sample comprised blood, either unsorted or a sorted T cell fraction (not recorded which). The CDR3 here is CASSLARSSYNEQFF. The CDR3 region has the DNA TGTGCCAGCAGCTTAGCGCGGAGCTCCTACAATGAGCAGTTCTTC.